This TCR beta chain came from a study of T cell changes during pregnancy in multiple sclerosis. Assay used: immunoSEQ multiplex PCR; TCRdb lists only in-frame clones, some missing. This table has over 65,000 clones, approximately 94% appearing once. V gave up 2 bases and J gave up 4 bases, with 11 bases separating them. CDR3 length: 14 amino acids. Germline V gene data show CDR1 as MNHEY and CDR2 as SMNVEV (reference sequence). The TCR was taken from a female donor with multiple sclerosis, enrolled in a pregnancy study. This chain connects TRBV27 to TRBJ2-5; D might be TRBD2 (6 bases). This sample comprised peripheral blood, obtained in the third trimester of pregnancy. For the CDR3, the DNA is TGTGCCAGCAGTTTAGTTGGAGGGAGAGAGACCCAGTACTTC. Protein product: CASSLVGGRETQYF.